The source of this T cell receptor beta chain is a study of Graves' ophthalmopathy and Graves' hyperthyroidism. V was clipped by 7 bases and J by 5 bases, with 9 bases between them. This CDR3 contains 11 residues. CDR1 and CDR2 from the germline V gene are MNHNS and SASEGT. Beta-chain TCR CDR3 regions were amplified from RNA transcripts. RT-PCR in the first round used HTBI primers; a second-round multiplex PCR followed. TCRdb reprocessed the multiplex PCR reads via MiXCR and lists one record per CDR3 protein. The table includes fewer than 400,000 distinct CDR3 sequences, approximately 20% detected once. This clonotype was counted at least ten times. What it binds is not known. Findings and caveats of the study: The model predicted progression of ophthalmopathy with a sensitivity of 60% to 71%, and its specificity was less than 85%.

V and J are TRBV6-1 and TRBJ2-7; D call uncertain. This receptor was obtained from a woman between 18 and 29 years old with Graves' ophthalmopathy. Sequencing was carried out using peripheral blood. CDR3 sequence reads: CASTPHNEQYF. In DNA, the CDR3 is TGTGCCAGCACCCCACACAACGAGCAGTACTTC.